This TCR beta chain was sequenced for a study of shared clonotypes between healthy human individuals. Between the trimmed V and J ends, which lost 0 bases and 3 bases, there was a span of 9 bases. CDR1 is MNHEY, CDR2 SVGAGI, per germline. This CDR3 spans 14 amino acids. Note on this clone: The target antigen is unknown.

Study observations and caveats: Naive CD4 clonotypes overlapped across a few donors at roughly 5.1%. Among non-shared clonotypes, generation probabilities were lower than among those shared by all four donors.

Once extracted for a subset, genomic DNA was divided evenly among several immunoSEQ plates. The authors' processing: From ImmunoSEQ came sequences covering only the junction and carrying no quality scores, so filtering differed. Here immunoSEQ multiplex PCR was the method, and the copy in TCRdb shows in-frame clones only, minus some. V and J calls and clone size come straight from that table; D and trimming were deduced from the DNA. The table shows over a million clones, with about 84% occurring only once. Sequenced: memory CD4+ T cells from PBMCs. Subset defined: CD45RA-negative fraction. The chain links TRBV6-5 to TRBJ2-7; D is ambiguous. The TCR was taken from a man between 18 and 29 years old in good health. Some clones in this sample may be carry-over from other donors' samples. CDR3 DNA: TGTGCCAGCAGTTACTCGACGCAGATCTACGAGCAGTACTTC. It is translated as CASSYSTQIYEQYF.